The entry below gives a single TCR beta chain sequence along with its context. Its matching antigen is unknown. Both TRBC1 and TRBC2 were covered by a beta constant-region primer of two equimolar oligonucleotides. Ligated cDNA was amplified by four rounds of PCR with nested alpha and beta constant-region primers and SP2. TCRdb recomputed calls from the UMI-ligation and nested PCR reads with MiXCR, one row per CDR3 protein. The sample has fewer than 150,000 distinct CDR3 sequences, approximately 20% seen once; the top ten hold around 0.63%. Cells stained for CD3, CD4, CD8, CD45RA and CD27 were sorted into four subsets. These data are taken from a study of naive and memory T cell subsets. Study-wide results and caveats: A few larger clonotypes appeared in naive repertoires, especially CD8, possibly memory cells re-expressing CD45RA.

Source material: naive CD8+ T cells from blood. The source of this sequence is a human donor in good health.

CDR3 nucleotide sequence: TGTGCCAGCGGAGCAGGGAATCAGCCCCAGCATTTT. This encodes CASGAGNQPQHF. The chain links TRBV6-1 to TRBJ1-5, with D perhaps matching TRBD1 (5 bases). The CDR3 extends over 12 amino acids. CDR1 and CDR2 from the germline V gene are MNHNS and SASEGT. V lost 8 bases and J 4 bases, leaving 9 bases between the germline ends.